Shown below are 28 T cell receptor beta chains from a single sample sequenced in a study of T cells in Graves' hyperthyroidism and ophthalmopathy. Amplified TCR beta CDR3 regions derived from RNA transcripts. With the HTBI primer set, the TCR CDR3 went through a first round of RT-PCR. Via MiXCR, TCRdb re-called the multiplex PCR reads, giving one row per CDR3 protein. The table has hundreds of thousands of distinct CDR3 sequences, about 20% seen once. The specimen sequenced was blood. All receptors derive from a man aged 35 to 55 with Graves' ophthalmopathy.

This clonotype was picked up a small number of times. CDR3: CSGGTSLINEQFF. The CDR3 region has the DNA TGCAGTGGCGGGACTAGCCTCATCAATGAGCAGTTCTTC. J is TRBJ2-1 and V is TRBV20-1, with 9 bases aligning to TRBD2. The CDR3 contains 13 residues. Looked up from germline, CDR1 is DFQATT and CDR2 is SNEGSKA (reference sequence). The V gene end was trimmed by 7 bases and the J gene end by 6 bases; junction bases not matched to a gene: 7.

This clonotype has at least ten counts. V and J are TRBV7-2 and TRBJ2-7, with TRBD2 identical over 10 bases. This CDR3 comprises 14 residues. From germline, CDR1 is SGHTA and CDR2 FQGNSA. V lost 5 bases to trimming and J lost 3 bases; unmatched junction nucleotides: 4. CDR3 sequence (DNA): TGTGCCAGCAGCCAGGGACTAGCGTTCTACGAGCAGTACTTC. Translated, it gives CASSQGLAFYEQYF.

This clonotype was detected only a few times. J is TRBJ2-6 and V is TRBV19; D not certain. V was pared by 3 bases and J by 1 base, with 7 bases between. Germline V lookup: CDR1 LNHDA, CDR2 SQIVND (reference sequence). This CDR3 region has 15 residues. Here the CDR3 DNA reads TGTGCCAGTAGTATGGCGTCATCTGGGGCCAACGTCCTGACTTTC. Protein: CASSMASSGANVLTF.

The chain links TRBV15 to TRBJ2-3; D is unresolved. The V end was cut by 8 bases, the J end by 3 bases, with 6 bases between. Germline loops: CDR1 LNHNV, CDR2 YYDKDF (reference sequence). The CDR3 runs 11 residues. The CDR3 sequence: CATGETDTQYF. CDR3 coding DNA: TGTGCCACCGGCGAGACAGATACGCAGTATTTT. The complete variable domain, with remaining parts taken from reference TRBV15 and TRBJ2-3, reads DAMVIQNPRYQVTQFGKPVTLSCSQTLNHNVMYWYQQKSSQAPKLLFHYYDKDFNNEADTPDNFQSRRPNTSFCFLDIRSPGLGDTAMYLCATGETDTQYFGPGTRLTVL.

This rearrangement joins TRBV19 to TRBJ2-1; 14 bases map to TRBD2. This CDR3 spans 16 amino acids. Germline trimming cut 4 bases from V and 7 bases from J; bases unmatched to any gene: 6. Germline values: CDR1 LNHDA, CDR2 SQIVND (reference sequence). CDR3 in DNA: TGTGCCAGTAGTAGACCGGGACTAGCGGGAGTTAATGAGCAGTTCTTC. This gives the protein CASSRPGLAGVNEQFF.

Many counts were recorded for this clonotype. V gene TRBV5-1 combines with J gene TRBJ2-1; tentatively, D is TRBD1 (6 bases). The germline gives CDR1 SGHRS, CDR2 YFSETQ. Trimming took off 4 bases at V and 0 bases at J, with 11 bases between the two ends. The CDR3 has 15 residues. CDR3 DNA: TGCGCCAGCAGCCCAGGGACACCCTCCTACAATGAGCAGTTCTTC. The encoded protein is CASSPGTPSYNEQFF.

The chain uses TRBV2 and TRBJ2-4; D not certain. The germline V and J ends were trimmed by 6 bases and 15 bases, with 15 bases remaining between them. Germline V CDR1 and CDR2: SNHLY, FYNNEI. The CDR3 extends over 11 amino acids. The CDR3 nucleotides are TGTGCCAGCAGCCAGGACCGGTGGGGGTACTTC. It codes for CASSQDRWGYF.

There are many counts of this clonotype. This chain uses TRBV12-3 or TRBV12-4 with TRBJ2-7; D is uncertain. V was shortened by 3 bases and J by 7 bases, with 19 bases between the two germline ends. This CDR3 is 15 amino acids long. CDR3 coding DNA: TGTGCCAGCAGTTTTTCTCGTGGCGGCTCTAAAGAGCAGTACTTC. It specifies CASSFSRGGSKEQYF.

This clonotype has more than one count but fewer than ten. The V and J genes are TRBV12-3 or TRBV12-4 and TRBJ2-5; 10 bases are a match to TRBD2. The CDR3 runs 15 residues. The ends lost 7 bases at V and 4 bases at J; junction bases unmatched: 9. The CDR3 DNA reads TGTGCCAGCACCCCCCTAGCGGGAGCTAGAGAGACCCAGTACTTC. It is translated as CASTPLAGARETQYF.

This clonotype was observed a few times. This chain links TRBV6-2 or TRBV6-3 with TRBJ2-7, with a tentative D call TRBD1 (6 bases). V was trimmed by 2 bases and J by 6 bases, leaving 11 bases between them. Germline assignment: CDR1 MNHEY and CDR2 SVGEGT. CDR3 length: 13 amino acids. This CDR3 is CASSYPQGFEQYF. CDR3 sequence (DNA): TGTGCCAGCAGTTACCCACAGGGATTCGAGCAGTACTTC.

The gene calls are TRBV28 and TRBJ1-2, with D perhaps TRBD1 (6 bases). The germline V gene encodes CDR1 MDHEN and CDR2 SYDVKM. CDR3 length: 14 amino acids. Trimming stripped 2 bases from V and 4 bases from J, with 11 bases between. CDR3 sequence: CASSLQGSAYGYTF. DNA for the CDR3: TGTGCCAGCAGTTTACAGGGGAGTGCCTATGGCTACACCTTC.

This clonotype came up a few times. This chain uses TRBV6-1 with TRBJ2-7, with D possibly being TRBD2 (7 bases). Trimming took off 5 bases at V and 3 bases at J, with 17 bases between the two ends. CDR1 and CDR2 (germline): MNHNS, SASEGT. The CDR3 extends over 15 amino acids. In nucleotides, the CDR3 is TGTGCCAGCAGTTCCGGAGAGGGGGGGAACTACGAGCAGTACTTC. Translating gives CASSSGEGGNYEQYF.

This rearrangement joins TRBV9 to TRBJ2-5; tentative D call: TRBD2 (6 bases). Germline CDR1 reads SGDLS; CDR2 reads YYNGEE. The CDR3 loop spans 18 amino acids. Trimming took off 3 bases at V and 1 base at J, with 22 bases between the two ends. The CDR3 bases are TGTGCCAGCAGCGACGGCCGTGTTGGGGGAGGAGGCCAAGAGACCCAGTACTTC. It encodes CASSDGRVGGGGQETQYF.

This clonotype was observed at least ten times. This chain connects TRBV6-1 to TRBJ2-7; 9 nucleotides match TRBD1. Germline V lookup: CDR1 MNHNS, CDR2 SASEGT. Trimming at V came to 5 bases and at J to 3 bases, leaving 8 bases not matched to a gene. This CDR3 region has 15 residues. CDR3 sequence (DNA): TGTGCCAGCAGTATACAAGGGACAGGGCTCTACGAGCAGTACTTC. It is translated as CASSIQGTGLYEQYF.

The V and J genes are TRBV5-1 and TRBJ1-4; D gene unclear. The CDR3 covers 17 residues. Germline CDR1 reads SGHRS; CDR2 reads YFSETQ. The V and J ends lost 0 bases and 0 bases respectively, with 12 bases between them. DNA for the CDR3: TGCGCCAGCAGCTTGGGCGCAATCTCTGCAACTAATGAAAAACTGTTTTTT. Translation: CASSLGAISATNEKLFF.

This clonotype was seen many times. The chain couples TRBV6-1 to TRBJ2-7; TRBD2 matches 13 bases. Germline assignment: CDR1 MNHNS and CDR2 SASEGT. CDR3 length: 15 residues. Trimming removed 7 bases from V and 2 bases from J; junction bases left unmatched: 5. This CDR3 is CASILTSGGAYEQYF. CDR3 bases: TGTGCCAGCATCCTAACTAGCGGGGGGGCCTACGAGCAGTACTTC.

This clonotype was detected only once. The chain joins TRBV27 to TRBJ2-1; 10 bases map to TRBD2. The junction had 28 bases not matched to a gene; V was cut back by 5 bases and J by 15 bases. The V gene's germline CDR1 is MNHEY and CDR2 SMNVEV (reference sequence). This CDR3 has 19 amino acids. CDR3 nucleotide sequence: TGTGCCAGCAGTCCACACGGTTTCCAGGTGTCGAGCGGGGGGGGGGGCCCGTTCTTC. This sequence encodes CASSPHGFQVSSGGGGPFF.

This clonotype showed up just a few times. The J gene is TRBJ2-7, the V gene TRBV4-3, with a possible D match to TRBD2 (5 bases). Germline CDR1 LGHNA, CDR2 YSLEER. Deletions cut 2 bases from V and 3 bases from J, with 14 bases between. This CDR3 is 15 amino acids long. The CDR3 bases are TGCGCCAGCAGCCAACAGCCCAGCGGAGGCTACGAGCAGTACTTC. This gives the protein CASSQQPSGGYEQYF.

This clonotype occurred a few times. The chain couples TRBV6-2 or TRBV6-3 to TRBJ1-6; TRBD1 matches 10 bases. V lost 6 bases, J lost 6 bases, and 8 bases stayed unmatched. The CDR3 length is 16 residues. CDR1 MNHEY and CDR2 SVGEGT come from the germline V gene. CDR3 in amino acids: CASSPQTGGRNSPLHF. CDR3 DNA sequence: TGTGCCAGCAGCCCTCAGACAGGGGGCCGTAATTCACCCCTCCACTTT.

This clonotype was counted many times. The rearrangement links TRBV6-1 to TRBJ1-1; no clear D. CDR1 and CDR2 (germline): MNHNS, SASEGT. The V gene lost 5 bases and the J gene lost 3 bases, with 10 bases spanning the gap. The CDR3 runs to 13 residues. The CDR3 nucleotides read TGTGCCAGCAGTCAGAGAGGACACACTGAAGCTTTCTTT. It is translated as CASSQRGHTEAFF.

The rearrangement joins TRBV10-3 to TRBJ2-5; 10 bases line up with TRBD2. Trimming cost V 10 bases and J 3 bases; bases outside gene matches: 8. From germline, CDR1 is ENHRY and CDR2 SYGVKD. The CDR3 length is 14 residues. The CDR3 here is CATRPGLAEETQYF. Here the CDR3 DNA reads TGTGCCACCCGGCCTGGACTAGCGGAAGAGACCCAGTACTTC.

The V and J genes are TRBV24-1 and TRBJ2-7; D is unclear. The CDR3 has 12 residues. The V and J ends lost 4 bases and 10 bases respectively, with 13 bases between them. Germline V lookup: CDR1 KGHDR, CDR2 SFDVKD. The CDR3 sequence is CATSDPAGDQYF. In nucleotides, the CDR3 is TGTGCCACCAGTGACCCCGCAGGCGATCAGTACTTC.

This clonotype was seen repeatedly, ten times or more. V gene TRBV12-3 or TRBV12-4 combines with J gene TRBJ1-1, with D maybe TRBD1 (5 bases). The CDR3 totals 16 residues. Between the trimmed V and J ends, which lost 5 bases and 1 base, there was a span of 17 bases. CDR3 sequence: CASSPQGRGANTEAFF. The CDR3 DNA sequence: TGTGCCAGCAGTCCCCAGGGTCGTGGGGCGAACACTGAAGCTTTCTTT.

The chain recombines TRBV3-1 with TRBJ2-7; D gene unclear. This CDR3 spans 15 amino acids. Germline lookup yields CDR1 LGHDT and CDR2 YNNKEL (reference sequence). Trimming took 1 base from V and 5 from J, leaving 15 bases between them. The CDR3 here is CASSQVGTLGDEQYF. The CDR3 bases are TGTGCCAGCAGCCAAGTAGGAACCCTTGGGGACGAGCAGTACTTC.

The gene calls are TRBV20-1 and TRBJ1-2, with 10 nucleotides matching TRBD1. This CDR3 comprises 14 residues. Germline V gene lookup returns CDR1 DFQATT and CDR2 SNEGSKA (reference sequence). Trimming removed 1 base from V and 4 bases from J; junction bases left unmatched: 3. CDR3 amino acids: CSARGDRGGYGYTF. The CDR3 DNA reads TGCAGTGCTAGAGGGGACAGGGGTGGCTATGGCTACACCTTC.

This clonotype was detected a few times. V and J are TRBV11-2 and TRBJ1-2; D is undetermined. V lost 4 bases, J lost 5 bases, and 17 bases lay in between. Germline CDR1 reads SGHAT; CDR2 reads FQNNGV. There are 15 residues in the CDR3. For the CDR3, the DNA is TGTGCCAGCAGCTCTCCCGAGAGAGGGTCTTATGGCTACACCTTC. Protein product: CASSSPERGSYGYTF.

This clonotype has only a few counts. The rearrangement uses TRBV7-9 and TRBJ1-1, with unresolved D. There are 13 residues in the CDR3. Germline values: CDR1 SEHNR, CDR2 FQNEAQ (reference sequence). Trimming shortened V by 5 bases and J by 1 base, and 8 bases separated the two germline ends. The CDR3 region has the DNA TGTGCCAGCAGCCTCCACCCGAACACTGAAGCTTTCTTT. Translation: CASSLHPNTEAFF.

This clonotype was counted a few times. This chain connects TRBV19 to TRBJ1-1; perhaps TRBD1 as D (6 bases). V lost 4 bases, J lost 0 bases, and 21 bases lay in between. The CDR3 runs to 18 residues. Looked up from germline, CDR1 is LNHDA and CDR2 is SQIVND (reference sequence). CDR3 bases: TGTGCCAGTAGTAGGGCCAGGCAGGGGACCTCTTTGAACACTGAAGCTTTCTTT. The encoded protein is CASSRARQGTSLNTEAFF.